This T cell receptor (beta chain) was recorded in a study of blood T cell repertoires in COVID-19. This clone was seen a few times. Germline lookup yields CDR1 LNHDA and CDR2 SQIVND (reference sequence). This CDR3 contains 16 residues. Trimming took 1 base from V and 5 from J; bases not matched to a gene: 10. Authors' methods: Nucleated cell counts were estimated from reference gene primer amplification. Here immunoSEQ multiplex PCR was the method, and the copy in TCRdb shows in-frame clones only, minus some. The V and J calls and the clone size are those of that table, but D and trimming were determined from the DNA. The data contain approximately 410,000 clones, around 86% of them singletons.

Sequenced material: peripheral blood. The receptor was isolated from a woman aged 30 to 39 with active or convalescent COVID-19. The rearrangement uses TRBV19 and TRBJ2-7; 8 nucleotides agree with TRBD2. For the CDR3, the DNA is TGTGCCAGTAGTATAGGCATGGGAGACGGGAGGGACGAGCAGTACTTC. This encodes CASSIGMGDGRDEQYF.